This entry concerns a single T cell receptor beta chain. The entry originates in a study of blood T cell repertoires in COVID-19. Study context: Donors in the United States, Italy and Spain gave samples during acute or convalescent COVID-19.

The CDR3 length is 12 residues. V gave up 6 bases and J gave up 5 bases, with 10 bases separating them. In the original workflow: Amplified reference gene primers provided the basis for estimating nucleated cell counts. Clones were read by immunoSEQ multiplex PCR, and TCRdb kept only the in-frame ones, dropping some. V, J and clone size were drawn from that table, and D and trimming were deduced from the DNA. The sample gives about 200,000 clones, around three quarters of which show up once; less than 7% is in the top ten. What was sequenced was peripheral blood. The TCR comes from a woman aged 65 to 85 with acute or convalescent COVID-19. The chain couples TRBV12-3 or TRBV12-4 to TRBJ1-1; D remains unclear. CDR3 sequence: CASRSPGTEAFF. The CDR3 nucleotides read TGTGCCAGCAGGTCCCCGGGGACTGAAGCTTTCTTT.